The 30 T cell receptor beta chains below come from one sample, sequenced in a study of blood T cell repertoires in COVID-19. Assay: immunoSEQ multiplex PCR; the TCRdb copy retains only in-frame clones and omits some. This table holds 180,000 or so clones, approximately 85% found once. The sample consisted of peripheral blood. All receptors derive from a woman aged 80 or over with acute or convalescent COVID-19.

The chain links TRBV10-3 to TRBJ1-5; perhaps TRBD1 as D (6 bases). CDR1 is ENHRY and CDR2 is SYGVKD in the germline V gene. CDR3 length equals 15 residues. V lost 5 bases, J lost 6 bases, and 17 bases lay in between. In DNA form, the CDR3 reads TGTGCCATCAGTAGCTCCGGGTCAGGGGTTCAGCCCCAGCATTTT. Amino acids: CAISSSGSGVQPQHF.

The rearrangement links TRBV3-1 (or the pseudogene TRBV3-2) to TRBJ2-5; TRBD2 matches at 12 bases. This CDR3 is 16 amino acids long. Germline V gene data show CDR1 as LGHDT and CDR2 as YNNKEL (reference sequence). V gave up 4 bases and J gave up 4 bases; unmatched junction bases: 7. CDR3 in amino acids: CASSRRLAGEGETQYF. CDR3 nucleotides: TGTGCCAGCAGCCGGAGACTAGCGGGAGAGGGAGAGACCCAGTACTTC.

V usage is TRBV30 and J usage is TRBJ1-1; D remains ambiguous. V was trimmed by 8 bases and J by 4 bases, leaving 11 bases between them. The CDR3 is 11 amino acids. Germline V gene data show CDR1 as GTSNPN and CDR2 as SVGIG (reference sequence). The CDR3 region is CAIERFTEAFF. The CDR3 coding sequence is TGTGCCATAGAACGGTTCACTGAAGCTTTCTTT.

V and J are TRBV3-1 (or the pseudogene TRBV3-2) and TRBJ2-7, with a tentative D call TRBD1 (5 bases). V gave up 6 bases and J gave up 2 bases, with 23 bases separating them. Germline V gene data show CDR1 as LGHDT and CDR2 as YNNKEL (reference sequence). CDR3 length equals 17 residues. In DNA form, the CDR3 reads TGTGCCAGCAGTCGCCCTGTAGCAAGGGGCTTTCCCTACGAGCAGTACTTC. Protein sequence: CASSRPVARGFPYEQYF.

In its sample, this clone was seen a few times. The chain recombines TRBV7-3 with TRBJ2-1, with 11 bases fitting TRBD1. CDR1 is SGHTA, CDR2 FQGTGA, per germline. There are 14 residues in the CDR3. The ends lost 5 bases at V and 9 bases at J; junction bases unmatched: 6. The CDR3 nucleotides read TGTGCCAGCAGCGAAGGGACAGGGGGAGCTGAGCAGTTCTTC. Protein: CASSEGTGGAEQFF.

The chain carries TRBV6-2 or TRBV6-3 and TRBJ1-6, with 11 positions matching TRBD1. With 2 bases clipped from V and 13 bases from J, the junction kept 19 bases outside the gene matches. The germline V gene encodes CDR1 MNHEY and CDR2 SVGEGT. The CDR3 totals 19 residues. CDR3 nucleotide sequence: TGTGCCAGCAGTTACCCCCCCGGCGGGGGACAGGGGGTATCTTATCCCCTCCACTTT. Amino acid sequence: CASSYPPGGGQGVSYPLHF.

The rearrangement uses TRBV6-5 and TRBJ2-7; 7 positions agree with TRBD1. V trimming: 2 bases; J trimming: 3 bases; junction bases outside the gene matches: 7. The CDR3 is made up of 15 amino acids. Germline loops: CDR1 MNHEY, CDR2 SVGAGI. The CDR3 spells CASSYGRAGGYEQYF. DNA for the CDR3: TGTGCCAGCAGTTACGGCCGGGCAGGGGGCTACGAGCAGTACTTC.

This clone was seen a handful of times. V and J are TRBV6-5 and TRBJ2-2, with a weak D call TRBD2 (5 bases). V was pared by 6 bases and J by 11 bases, with 13 bases between. The CDR3 sequence is 12 residues long. From germline, CDR1 is MNHEY and CDR2 SVGAGI. DNA for the CDR3: TGTGCCAGCAGATTAACCACGGGAGAGCTGTTTTTT. Amino acid sequence: CASRLTTGELFF.

This chain connects TRBV30 to TRBJ1-3, with D unclear. The V end was cut by 4 bases, the J end by 2 bases, with 12 bases between. The CDR3 consists of 14 residues. Germline CDR1 reads GTSNPN; CDR2 reads SVGIG (reference sequence). The CDR3 DNA reads as TGTGCCTGGATTGGCGCCGGAGCTGGAAACACCATATATTTT. Translated, it gives CAWIGAGAGNTIYF. The variable domain in full, completed from reference TRBV30 and TRBJ1-3, reads SQTIHQWPATLVQPVGSPLSLECTVEGTSNPNLYWYRQAAGRGLQLLFYSVGIGQISSEVPQNLSASRPQDRQFILSSKKLLLSDSGFYLCAWIGAGAGNTIYFGEGSWLTVV.

This clone was counted a few times. The chain couples TRBV19 to TRBJ1-1, with 7 bases aligning to TRBD1. V trimming: 4 bases; J trimming: 0 bases; junction bases outside the gene matches: 14. The germline gives CDR1 LNHDA, CDR2 SQIVND (reference sequence). The CDR3 spans 18 residues. The CDR3 DNA follows: TGTGCCAGTAGTAGTGGTGGACAGGAGAACCTTATGAACACTGAAGCTTTCTTT. Translating it yields CASSSGGQENLMNTEAFF.

J is TRBJ1-5 and V is TRBV4-1; TRBD1 agrees at 8 bases. This CDR3 has 16 amino acids. The J segment lost 3 bases and the V segment lost 2 bases, leaving 6 bases of the junction unmatched. Germline CDR1 MGHRA, CDR2 YSYEKL. For the CDR3, the DNA is TGCGCCAGCAGCCAACCGGGACAGGTCATCAATCAGCCCCAGCATTTT. Its translation is CASSQPGQVINQPQHF.

The gene calls are TRBV2 and TRBJ2-4; 8 bases are shared with TRBD2. This CDR3 spans 14 amino acids. Germline loops: CDR1 SNHLY, CDR2 FYNNEI. V was pared by 7 bases and J by 3 bases, with 5 bases of the junction left unmatched. As DNA, the CDR3 is TGTGCCAGCACCCCGGGGGGGGTCAAAAACATTCAGTACTTC. Protein: CASTPGGVKNIQYF. Looking up the rest from reference TRBV2 and TRBJ2-4 gives the full variable domain: EPEVTQTPSHQVTQMGQEVILRCVPISNHLYFYWYRQILGQKVEFLVSFYNNEISEKSEIFDDQFSVERPDGSNFTLKIRSTKLEDSAMYFCASTPGGVKNIQYFGAGTRLSVL.

The chain has TRBV5-1 and TRBJ2-3; 8 bases agree with TRBD2. This CDR3 contains 15 residues. Losses at the gene ends were 0 bases for V and 5 bases for J; bases not matched to a gene: 5. CDR1 and CDR2 from the germline V gene are SGHRS and YFSETQ. CDR3 residues: CASSLGGGRQDTQYF. The DNA for the CDR3 is TGCGCCAGCAGCTTGGGCGGGGGGCGCCAAGATACGCAGTATTTT.

The rearrangement joins TRBV6-5 to TRBJ1-2; TRBD1 matches 8 bases. From germline, CDR1 is MNHEY and CDR2 SVGAGI. Trimming took 2 bases from V and 8 from J; bases not matched to a gene: 1. CDR3 length: 12 amino acids. CDR3 sequence (DNA): TGTGCCAGCAGTTACGGGGACAGGGGCTACACCTTC. This sequence encodes CASSYGDRGYTF.

V gene TRBV7-8 combines with J gene TRBJ1-5, with D hard to call. The CDR3 totals 15 residues. Germline values: CDR1 SGHVS, CDR2 FQNEAQ. V was pared by 1 base and J by 0 bases, with 7 bases between. In DNA form, the CDR3 reads TGTGCCAGCAGCTTAGATCCCGTTAGCAATCAGCCCCAGCATTTT. Translation gives CASSLDPVSNQPQHF.

This clone was counted a single time. This chain links TRBV18 with TRBJ1-1; perhaps TRBD1 as D (5 bases). The CDR3 is made up of 14 amino acids. V lost 6 bases and J 6 bases, leaving 17 bases between the germline ends. Germline CDR1 and CDR2: KGHSH and LQKENI. The CDR3 here is CASSPNGGGAEAFF. CDR3 sequence (DNA): TGTGCCAGCTCCCCCAATGGGGGGGGAGCTGAAGCTTTCTTT. The variable domain in full, with the rest retrieved from reference TRBV18 and TRBJ1-1, is NAGVMQNPRHLVRRRGQEARLRCSPMKGHSHVYWYRQLPEEGLKFMVYLQKENIIDESGMPKERFSAEFPKEGPSILRIQQVVRGDSAAYFCASSPNGGGAEAFFGQGTRLTVV.

The table lists this clone with a count of one. This chain links TRBV3-1 (or the pseudogene TRBV3-2) with TRBJ2-1, with D perhaps TRBD2 (6 bases). Trimming removed 4 bases at V and 1 base at J, with 14 bases between. CDR1 and CDR2 (germline): LGHDT, YNNKEL (reference sequence). The CDR3 extends over 16 amino acids. CDR3 DNA sequence: TGTGCCAGCAGCCCGCCCCCACGGGGGTCCTACAATGAGCAGTTCTTC. As protein: CASSPPPRGSYNEQFF.

The chain couples TRBV5-6 to TRBJ2-1, with 11 nucleotides matching TRBD2. CDR3 length equals 17 residues. Looked up from germline, CDR1 is SGHDT and CDR2 is YYEEEE. J lost 0 bases, V lost 3 bases, and 5 bases had no gene match. The CDR3, as DNA: TGTGCCAGCAGCTCGATAGCGGGAGGGAGCTCCTACAATGAGCAGTTCTTC. This sequence encodes CASSSIAGGSSYNEQFF.

Concerning this clone: Only one base separates this from a far larger clonotype, so it likely reflects a read error. The V gene is TRBV6-5, the J gene TRBJ2-2; TRBD2 might be the D (5 bases). The CDR3 is 11 residues long. Germline-derived CDR1 and CDR2 are MNHEY and SVGAGI. DNA of the CDR3: TGTGCCATCAGTACGGGGGGGGAGCTGTTTTTT. Its translation is CAISTGGELFF.

The chain uses TRBV6-6 and TRBJ1-5, with 8 bases identical to TRBD1. The CDR3 length is 15 residues. Germline trimming cut 2 bases from V and 5 bases from J; bases unmatched to any gene: 5. Germline CDR1 and CDR2: MNHNY and SVGAGI (reference sequence). The CDR3 DNA reads TGTGCCAGCAGTTACGACAGGGGAGAAGATCAGCCCCAGCATTTT. It codes for CASSYDRGEDQPQHF.

The V call is TRBV25-1, the J call TRBJ1-2; 12 bases map to TRBD1. The junction had 15 bases not matched to a gene; V was cut back by 6 bases and J by 7 bases. Germline loops: CDR1 MGHDK, CDR2 SYGVNS. CDR3 length: 17 residues. CDR3 residues: CASSGVGTGGAPGGYTF. In DNA form, the CDR3 reads TGTGCCAGCAGCGGCGTCGGGACAGGGGGCGCCCCGGGTGGCTACACCTTC.

The CDR3 region is CASSREGNYGYTF. CDR3 DNA sequence: TGTGCCAGCAGCCGGGAGGGAAACTATGGCTACACCTTC. The rearrangement links TRBV6-2 or TRBV6-3 to TRBJ1-2; D uncertain. The length of the CDR3 is 13 residues. V lost 6 bases and J lost 2, with 10 bases in between. The germline V gene encodes CDR1 MNHEY and CDR2 SVGEGT.

This clone is a singleton in its sample. The V call is TRBV19, the J call TRBJ2-7; 11 bases are shared with TRBD1. Trimming at V came to 9 bases and at J to 2 bases, leaving 3 bases not matched to a gene. Germline assignment: CDR1 LNHDA and CDR2 SQIVND (reference sequence). The CDR3 runs 13 residues. The CDR3 loop reads CASRDRGTYEQYF. CDR3 nucleotides: TGTGCCAGCCGGGACAGGGGGACCTACGAGCAGTACTTC.

The chain employs TRBV29-1 and TRBJ1-1, with TRBD1 matching over 10 bases. Germline assignment: CDR1 SQVTM and CDR2 ANQGSEA. J gave up 11 bases and V 7 bases, and 4 bases lay outside the gene matches. CDR3 length: 10 amino acids. CDR3 in DNA: TGCAGCGCCCGACAGGGGGCGGCTTTCTTT. This sequence encodes CSARQGAAFF.

CDR3 loop: CASSVTDTGELFF. The DNA for the CDR3 is TGTGCCAGCAGCGTAACAGACACCGGGGAGCTGTTTTTT. The rearrangement uses TRBV9 and TRBJ2-2; no definite D call. Germline V gene data show CDR1 as SGDLS and CDR2 as YYNGEE. This CDR3 is 13 amino acids long. V gave up 1 base and J gave up 3 bases, with 4 bases separating them. The full variable domain, rest sourced from reference TRBV9 and TRBJ2-2, is DSGVTQTPKHLITATGQRVTLRCSPRSGDLSVYWYQQSLDQGLQFLIQYYNGEERAKGNILERFSAQQFPDLHSELNLSSLELGDSALYFCASSVTDTGELFFGEGSRLTVL.

As to this clone: The same CDR3 arises from other DNA sequences in this sample as well. The V gene is TRBV9, the J gene TRBJ2-1, with D possibly matching TRBD2 (5 bases). Trimming left V 3 bases short and J 1 base short, with 8 bases between. Germline CDR1 and CDR2: SGDLS and YYNGEE. The CDR3 contains 14 residues. DNA of the CDR3: TGTGCCAGCAGCGGAGGGTCTTCCTACAATGAGCAGTTCTTC. This encodes CASSGGSSYNEQFF.

The chain has TRBV7-2 and TRBJ2-2, with D perhaps TRBD2 (6 bases). Trimming took off 0 bases at V and 4 bases at J, with 9 bases between the two ends. The CDR3 is made up of 15 amino acids. The V gene's germline CDR1 is SGHTA and CDR2 FQGNSA. CDR3 bases: TGTGCCAGCAGCTTAGCTTCACTAGCCACCGGGGAGCTGTTTTTT. Translation: CASSLASLATGELFF.

The CDR3 spells CATRTGGQETQYF. The CDR3 DNA reads as TGTGCCACTCGGACGGGGGGCCAAGAGACCCAGTACTTC. The chain uses TRBV7-2 and TRBJ2-5; 7 bases map to TRBD2. CDR1 and CDR2 from the germline V gene are SGHTA and FQGNSA. This CDR3 is built from 13 residues. The V segment lost 10 bases and the J segment 1 base; nucleotides outside the gene matches: 6.

The chain uses TRBV15 and TRBJ2-3; 11 positions match TRBD1. The CDR3 contains 17 residues. Germline V gene lookup returns CDR1 LNHNV and CDR2 YYDKDF (reference sequence). V shed 2 bases, J shed 0 bases, and the junction held 4 bases outside the gene matches. The CDR3 region is CATSRLGTGGSTDTQYF. The CDR3 DNA is TGTGCCACCAGCAGACTGGGGACAGGGGGGAGCACAGATACGCAGTATTTT.

This clone was recorded a few times. The V and J genes are TRBV7-3 and TRBJ2-3, with D possibly TRBD2 on 5 matching bases. V was shortened by 1 base and J by 3 bases, with 11 bases between the two germline ends. CDR3 length: 15 amino acids. Looked up from germline, CDR1 is SGHTA and CDR2 is FQGTGA. The CDR3 DNA sequence: TGTGCCAGCAGCTTAAAAGGGAGCAAGACAGATACGCAGTATTTT. Its protein is CASSLKGSKTDTQYF. Complete variable domain (other parts from reference TRBV7-3 and TRBJ2-3): GAGVSQTPSNKVTEKGKYVELRCDPISGHTALYWYRQSLGQGPEFLIYFQGTGAADDSGLPNDRFFAVRPEGSVSTLKIQRTERGDSAVYLCASSLKGSKTDTQYFGPGTRLTVL.